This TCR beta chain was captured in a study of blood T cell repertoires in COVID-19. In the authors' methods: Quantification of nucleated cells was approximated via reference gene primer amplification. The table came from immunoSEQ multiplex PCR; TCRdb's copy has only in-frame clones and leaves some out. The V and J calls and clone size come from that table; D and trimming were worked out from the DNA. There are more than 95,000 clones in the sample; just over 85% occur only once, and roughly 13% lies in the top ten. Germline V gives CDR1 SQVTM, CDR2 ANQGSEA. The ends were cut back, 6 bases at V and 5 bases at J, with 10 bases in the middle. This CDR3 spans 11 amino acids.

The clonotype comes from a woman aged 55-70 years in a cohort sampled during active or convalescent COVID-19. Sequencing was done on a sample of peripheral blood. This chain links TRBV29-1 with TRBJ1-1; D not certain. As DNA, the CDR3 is TGCAGCGTCAAGAGGGTGACTGAAGCTTTCTTT. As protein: CSVKRVTEAFF.